Below are 16 T cell receptor beta chains sequenced from a single sample in a study of molecular identifiers for immune sequencing clone quantification. TCRdb re-derived calls from the PCR reads in MiXCR, one entry per CDR3 protein. In the table there are around 9,000 distinct CDR3 sequences, roughly a fifth of which are singletons. Sequences were obtained from naive CD8+ T cells from blood, with Jurkat cell RNA spiked in. Subset of the sample: FACS-sorted CD8+CD4-CCR7+CD45RA+ naive T cells. The receptors derive from a human donor in good health. Some libraries in this study had Jurkat cell RNA spiked in.

In its sample, this clonotype was seen many times. This chain joins TRBV5-8 and TRBJ2-7, with D hard to call. The CDR3 is made up of 13 amino acids. The germline gives CDR1 SGHTS, CDR2 YDEGEE. Trimming removed 1 base from V and 2 bases from J, with 7 bases in between. CDR3 sequence: CASSLTDPYEQYF. CDR3 nucleotides: TGTGCCAGCAGCTTGACAGACCCCTACGAGCAGTACTTC.

This clonotype was recorded at least ten times. The gene calls are TRBV15 and TRBJ2-7, with 9 bases identical to TRBD1. The CDR3 totals 17 residues. CDR1 is LNHNV, CDR2 YYDKDF, per germline (reference sequence). V lost 4 bases and J lost 6; bases outside the gene matches: 16. Here the CDR3 DNA reads TGTGCCACCAGCATCCCTACCGGGACAGGGTCCCCCTCCGAGCAGTACTTC. Translation gives CATSIPTGTGSPSEQYF. The whole variable domain, remainder taken from reference TRBV15 and TRBJ2-7, is DAMVIQNPRYQVTQFGKPVTLSCSQTLNHNVMYWYQQKSSQAPKLLFHYYDKDFNNEADTPDNFQSRRPNTSFCFLDIRSPGLGDTAMYLCATSIPTGTGSPSEQYFGPGTRLTVT.

In its sample, this clonotype ranks as medium-sized (0.01 to 0.1%). The chain uses TRBV30 and TRBJ1-1, with D unclear. V was trimmed by 2 bases and J by 8 bases, leaving 9 bases between them. The CDR3 has 11 residues. CDR1 is GTSNPN, CDR2 SVGIG, per germline (reference sequence). CDR3 in DNA: TGTGCCTGGAGTATAGGCACGGAAGCTTTCTTT. It specifies CAWSIGTEAFF.

The sample holds many counts of this clonotype. The genes are TRBV5-5 and TRBJ2-1, with 9 positions matching TRBD2. The CDR3 covers 16 residues. CDR1 and CDR2 from the germline V gene are SGHKS and YYEKEE (reference sequence). V was clipped by 2 bases and J by 4 bases; unmatched bases: 7. DNA for the CDR3: TGTGCCAGCAGCTTTTCGGCGGGGGGGCAATACAATGAGCAGTTCTTC. It yields the protein CASSFSAGGQYNEQFF.

This clonotype is medium-sized. The rearrangement joins TRBV20-1 to TRBJ1-5; D remains unclear. Germline V CDR1 and CDR2: DFQATT, SNEGSKA (reference sequence). The CDR3 covers 14 residues. With 3 bases removed from V and 0 bases from J, the gap between germline ends came to 9 bases. The CDR3 reads CSASPGYSNQPQHF. The CDR3 DNA reads TGCAGTGCTAGCCCCGGGTATAGCAATCAGCCCCAGCATTTT.

Relative to its sample, this clonotype is medium-sized. The CDR3 loop reads CASSPGGRGTQYF. CDR3 in DNA: TGTGCCAGCTCCCCGGGGGGCCGGGGTACGCAGTATTTT. The chain carries TRBV12-3 or TRBV12-4 and TRBJ2-3; possible D gene TRBD2, 7 bases. CDR3 size: 13 residues. The ends were cut back, 8 bases at V and 8 bases at J, with 17 bases in the middle.

By share, this clonotype counts as medium-sized. This chain joins TRBV6-6 and TRBJ1-1; D possibly corresponds to TRBD1 (5 bases). CDR1 is MNHNY, CDR2 SVGAGI, per germline (reference sequence). CDR3 length equals 12 residues. Trimming left V 2 bases short and J 8 bases short, with 9 bases between. The CDR3 loop is CASSYNRPEAFF. CDR3 coding DNA: TGTGCCAGCAGTTACAACAGGCCCGAAGCTTTCTTT.

By share of the sample, this clonotype is medium-sized. This sequence joins TRBV30 and TRBJ2-1; 9 nucleotides agree with TRBD2. V shed 0 bases, J shed 10 bases, and the junction held 4 bases outside the gene matches. Per germline, CDR1 GTSNPN and CDR2 SVGIG (reference sequence). This CDR3 has 13 residues. The CDR3 DNA reads TGTGCCTGGAGTGTGCTAGCGGGACAGGAGCAGTTCTTC. It is translated as CAWSVLAGQEQFF.

By frequency in the sample, this clonotype is medium-sized (0.01 to 0.1%). The CDR3 nucleotides are TGCGCCAGCAGACAAACAGGGATAGAGACCCAGTACTTC. Encoded protein: CASRQTGIETQYF. The chain employs TRBV5-1 and TRBJ2-5; TRBD1 is a possible D gene (6 bases). The V end lost 5 bases, the J end lost 4 bases, and 12 bases lay between the germline ends. The CDR3 runs 13 residues. Germline CDR1 and CDR2: SGHRS and YFSETQ.

This clonotype is labeled as medium-sized (0.01 to 0.1%). The chain couples TRBV29-1 to TRBJ2-5; no clear D gene. V dropped 8 bases and J dropped 2 bases, with 21 bases sitting between them. This CDR3 is built from 15 residues. CDR1 is SQVTM, CDR2 ANQGSEA, per germline. This chain's CDR3 is CSSPGQAMNQETQYF. CDR3 bases: TGCAGCTCGCCCGGGCAGGCAATGAATCAAGAGACCCAGTACTTC.

Judged by abundance, this clonotype is medium-sized. The chain couples TRBV7-2 to TRBJ2-1, with 7 nucleotides matching TRBD2. The CDR3 contains 17 residues. Per germline, CDR1 SGHTA and CDR2 FQGNSA. The ends lost 5 bases at V and 4 bases at J; junction bases unmatched: 14. The CDR3 nucleotides are TGTGCCAGCAGCCTAGGGTCATCGTCGGGACTATACAATGAGCAGTTCTTC. As protein: CASSLGSSSGLYNEQFF. The full variable domain, completed using reference TRBV7-2 and TRBJ2-1, is GAGVSQSPSNKVTEKGKDVELRCDPISGHTALYWYRQSLGQGLEFLIYFQGNSAPDKSGLPSDRFSAERTGGSVSTLTIQRTQQEDSAVYLCASSLGSSSGLYNEQFFGPGTRLTVL.

This clonotype was counted ten times or more. The chain couples TRBV10-3 to TRBJ1-1; D gene ambiguous. CDR3 length: 13 amino acids. V was pared by 6 bases and J by 1 base, with 9 bases between. Per the germline V gene, CDR1 is ENHRY and CDR2 is SYGVKD. CDR3 nucleotide sequence: TGTGCCATCAGGACAAGACCGAACACTGAAGCTTTCTTT. As protein: CAIRTRPNTEAFF.

This clonotype qualifies as medium-sized. This chain uses TRBV2 with TRBJ2-3; 8 bases are a match to TRBD1. The CDR3 contains 16 residues. V lost 3 bases and J lost 1; bases outside the gene matches: 6. Per the germline V gene, CDR1 is SNHLY and CDR2 is FYNNEI. The CDR3 loop reads CASSDQGAPGTDTQYF. The CDR3 nucleotides read TGTGCCAGCAGTGACCAGGGGGCGCCCGGCACAGATACGCAGTATTTT.

This clonotype appeared many times. The chain recombines TRBV6-2 or TRBV6-3 with TRBJ2-5; D perhaps matches TRBD2 (5 bases). CDR1 is MNHEY and CDR2 is SVGEGT in the germline V gene. The CDR3 runs 13 residues. The ends were cut back, 6 bases at V and 5 bases at J, with 13 bases in the middle. The CDR3 DNA sequence: TGTGCCAGCAGCCGAGGGCCGTGGGAGACCCAGTACTTC. Amino acid sequence: CASSRGPWETQYF.

Ten or more counts support this clonotype. The chain is built from TRBV20-1 and TRBJ2-7; 10 bases fit TRBD2. V gave up 1 base and J gave up 7 bases; unmatched junction bases: 7. The CDR3 loop spans 14 amino acids. Per germline, CDR1 DFQATT and CDR2 SNEGSKA (reference sequence). The CDR3 loop reads CSARAAGGPYEQYF. DNA for the CDR3: TGCAGTGCTAGAGCAGCGGGGGGGCCTTATGAGCAGTACTTC.

This clonotype qualifies as medium-sized. The rearrangement joins TRBV11-1 to TRBJ2-5; no clear D. The CDR3 contains 13 residues. V lost 1 base to trimming and J lost 4 bases, with 7 bases between them. The germline CDR1 and CDR2 sequences are SGHAT and FQDESV (reference sequence). CDR3 coding DNA: TGTGCCAGCAGCTTAGTAACGGGAGAGACCCAGTACTTC. It codes for CASSLVTGETQYF.